The subject of this entry is one TCR beta chain. Its cognate antigen has yet to be identified. Base-call qualities are not available, and no considerably larger clone is one nucleotide away. Reading from cysteine to phenylalanine, the CDR3 counts 14 amino acids. The only DNA kept is the CDR3, 42 bases in frame from the first base. The CDR1 and CDR2 encoded by the germline V gene (reference sequence) are MNHEY and SMNVEV. The junction carries 13 bases between V and J, which are trimmed by 0 bases and 8 bases respectively. The CDR3 regions of human TCRbeta chains were analyzed by immunosequencing. On the authors' methods: Repertoire TCRs were matched against a reference library of SARS-CoV-2-specific TCRs generated with the MIRA antigen-specificity platform. Breadth was defined as the fraction of unique TCRs that were SARS-CoV-2-associated, and depth was defined as the fraction of total T cells that were SARS-CoV-2-associated. Using the MIRA data, every spike-specific TCR was mapped to the spike region that the TCR reacted to and assigned to either a CD4 or a CD8 class. Log10-transformed breadth and depth values were compared by one-way ANOVA with Sidak's multiple comparisons tests. Entries here come from immuneACCESS through TCRdb and include only in-frame sequences with V and J called. Some clones fail to appear in such tables; in the studies checked, an unresolved V gene covers under half of the shortfall, and the cause of the remainder is unknown. V and J calls and clone size are copied from that table; D and trimming were computed from the DNA. Present in this sample are about 130,000 clones, around 90% of which were seen just once. The top ten clones comprise about 1.1% of the sample.

These data are taken from a study of T cell responses to AZD1222 COVID-19 vaccine (dated by TCRdb to the early 2020s). The study in broad terms: A total of 230 to 250 trial participants underwent TCR sequencing, of whom roughly 210 had received two doses of AZD1222 and around 25 had received two doses of the MenACWY control vaccine. Enrollment into the trials was organized by age into subgroups of 18-55, 56-69 and 70-plus years, and those subgroups contained roughly 150, 30 and 60 TCR-sequenced participants, respectively.

The paper's findings and limits, for the study overall: The vaccine-associated CD4 TCRs covered the entire spike protein, and the dominant responses fell in regions 160-218 and 743-854. Because no day 14 peak-response samples were available, the repertoires could be characterized only after the peak T cell response. In the small 56-69-year group, the increase in depth fell short of significance, most likely because of low power. Spike-specific TCR breadth and depth rose significantly after two AZD1222 doses compared with day 0 and with MenACWY recipients. Nearly half of unique spike-specific TCRs reportedly recognized epitopes outside regions mutated in the B.1.351 and B.1.1.7 variants. Only five or six AZD1222 recipients were SARS-CoV-2 seropositive at baseline, limiting conclusions about previously exposed vaccinees. Participants were mostly white British, with more females than males. The authors suggested clonal diversity may have been underestimated.

The sample's time point label, decoded: about 28 days (+/-7) after the second vaccine dose. AZD1222 recipients given second doses at about 4 weeks or at about 12 weeks were pooled, since spike-specific TCR depth and breadth were not found to differ between the two schedules. Vaccinee samples were obtained from the UK trials COV001 and COV002, which included a single-blind randomized controlled phase 2/3 trial of AZD1222 (ChAdOx1 nCoV-19) in healthy adults. For TCRbeta chain sequencing, PBMC samples were collected from trial participants at day 0 and at day 28 after the second dose. The specimen was peripheral blood, collected 28 days after the second AZD1222 dose. This sequence uses TRBV27 and TRBJ1-2, with the D gene not confidently named. This TCR was sampled from an adult who received the AZD1222 COVID-19 vaccine. The CDR3 region reads CASSLSRGSGGYTF. The DNA reads as follows: TGTGCCAGCAGTTTATCACGAGGGTCGGGGGGCTACACCTTC.